This TCR beta chain was documented in a study of cytomegalovirus exposure and HLA in healthy donors. Germline-derived CDR1 and CDR2 are KGHSH and LQKENI. This CDR3 region has 15 residues. The V and J ends lost 4 bases and 7 bases, in that order; junction bases with no gene match: 10. With 60 Vbeta and 13 Jbeta primers, the PCR was carried out. Sequencing used immunoSEQ multiplex PCR; TCRdb keeps in-frame clones, though not all of them. The sample shows 80,000 to 95,000 clones, around 60% of them seen only once. This clone was seen a handful of times. The sequence was collected from a human donor in good health. The sequenced material came from PBMCs. The J gene is TRBJ2-1, the V gene TRBV18; 7 bases match TRBD1. The CDR3: CASSLTPRQGNEQFF. In DNA form, the CDR3 reads TGTGCCAGCTCACTCACCCCAAGACAGGGAAATGAGCAGTTCTTC.